The 12 T cell receptor beta chains in this list originate from one sample, sequenced in a study of T cell repertoires in cytomegalovirus infection. TCRdb redid the calling of the reads with MiXCR, one entry per CDR3 protein. The table has about 330,000 distinct CDR3 sequences, more than 8% seen once. The material sequenced was PBMCs. Receptors originate from a human donor in good health (CMV status not recorded). Some clones in this sample may be carry-over from other donors' samples.

This clonotype was counted only a few times. This chain joins TRBV12-3 or TRBV12-4 and TRBJ2-2, with TRBD2 identical over 7 bases. The CDR3 has 14 residues. The V and J ends lost 5 bases and 8 bases, in that order; junction bases with no gene match: 8. The CDR3 reads CASSLRTSRGELFF. CDR3 sequence (DNA): TGTGCCAGCAGTCTGAGGACTAGTAGGGGGGAGCTGTTTTTT.

There are a few counts of this clonotype. The chain uses TRBV27 and TRBJ2-1; no definite D call. The CDR3 extends over 16 amino acids. Looked up from germline, CDR1 is MNHEY and CDR2 is SMNVEV (reference sequence). V was pared by 4 bases and J by 2 bases, with 15 bases between. CDR3 coding DNA: TGTGCCAGCAGTTCAGACGACCGTCCGACCTACAATGAGCAGTTCTTC. It yields the protein CASSSDDRPTYNEQFF.

This rearrangement joins TRBV19 to TRBJ2-5, with D perhaps matching TRBD1 or TRBD2 (6 bases each). The germline V and J ends were trimmed by 3 bases and 5 bases, with 16 bases remaining between them. This CDR3 has 15 amino acids. Germline CDR1 LNHDA, CDR2 SQIVND (reference sequence). The CDR3 loop reads CASSISRGGGETQYF. CDR3 nucleotides: TGTGCCAGTAGTATTAGCAGGGGAGGAGGTGAGACCCAGTACTTC.

This clonotype was found many times. The rearrangement uses TRBV19 and TRBJ1-1; no clear D gene. CDR1 is LNHDA, CDR2 SQIVND, per germline (reference sequence). The CDR3 runs 14 residues. V dropped 4 bases and J dropped 5 bases, with 14 bases sitting between them. CDR3 in DNA: TGTGCCAGTAGTACTGGACGTGGTGGGACTGAAGCTTTCTTT. It yields the protein CASSTGRGGTEAFF.

The V gene is TRBV7-3, the J gene TRBJ2-7, with unresolved D. V lost 0 bases and J 3 bases, leaving 6 bases between the germline ends. CDR3 length: 13 amino acids. The V gene's germline CDR1 is SGHTA and CDR2 FQGTGA. This CDR3 reads CASSLTDGYEQYF. In nucleotides, the CDR3 is TGTGCCAGCAGCTTAACGGACGGCTACGAGCAGTACTTC.

There are many counts of this clonotype. The V and J genes are TRBV12-5 and TRBJ1-1; 7 nucleotides line up with TRBD1. The germline CDR1 and CDR2 sequences are LGHNT and FRNRAP. After removal of 1 base from V and 0 bases from J, the junction contained 5 bases not matched to a gene. The CDR3 extends over 16 amino acids. The CDR3 region is CASGLGQGGLNTEAFF. The CDR3 DNA reads as TGTGCTAGTGGTTTGGGACAGGGCGGCTTGAACACTGAAGCTTTCTTT.

This sequence joins TRBV24-1 and TRBJ2-1; D is unresolved. Trimming shortened V by 0 bases and J by 0 bases, and 8 bases separated the two germline ends. The germline V gene encodes CDR1 KGHDR and CDR2 SFDVKD. The CDR3 consists of 16 residues. CDR3 sequence (DNA): TGTGCCACCAGTGATTTGTCGGTGAGCTCCTACAATGAGCAGTTCTTC. Protein sequence: CATSDLSVSSYNEQFF.

V gene TRBV28 combines with J gene TRBJ2-7; possibly TRBD1 or TRBD2 for D (5 bases each). This CDR3 is built from 14 residues. Germline V lookup: CDR1 MDHEN, CDR2 SYDVKM. V was cut by 1 base and J by 3 bases, with 10 bases left in between. CDR3 sequence (DNA): TGTGCCAGCAGTTTATACGGGACCGGCTACGAGCAGTACTTC. This translates into CASSLYGTGYEQYF.

This clonotype was observed at least ten times. This chain connects TRBV19 to TRBJ2-7, with TRBD2 identical over 8 bases. This CDR3 region has 15 residues. Looked up from germline, CDR1 is LNHDA and CDR2 is SQIVND (reference sequence). J lost 7 bases, V lost 6 bases, and 14 bases had no gene match. For the CDR3, the DNA is TGTGCCAGTAGAAGCGGGAGCGGAGGGGCGCGGGAGCAGTACTTC. Its translation is CASRSGSGGAREQYF.

This clonotype was counted ten times or more. This CDR3 reads CSAPRQGSYEQYF. CDR3 nucleotides: TGCAGTGCTCCCCGGCAGGGCTCCTACGAGCAGTACTTC. The gene calls are TRBV20-1 and TRBJ2-7, with D possibly matching TRBD1 (5 bases). The CDR3 length is 13 residues. The germline V and J ends were trimmed by 5 bases and 0 bases, with 11 bases remaining between them. In germline, CDR1 is DFQATT, CDR2 SNEGSKA (reference sequence).

V and J are TRBV19 and TRBJ2-5; 7 nucleotides line up with TRBD2. This CDR3 is 17 amino acids long. V was clipped by 4 bases and J by 5 bases; unmatched bases: 16. In germline, CDR1 is LNHDA, CDR2 SQIVND (reference sequence). CDR3 DNA: TGTGCCAGTAGTAAGCGGGGCGGGTGGGGGGAAGGCGAGACCCAGTACTTC. Encoded protein: CASSKRGGWGEGETQYF.

This chain joins TRBV12-3 or TRBV12-4 and TRBJ1-1; unclear D gene. Deletions cut 7 bases from V and 0 bases from J, with 12 bases between. CDR3 size: 14 residues. The CDR3 nucleotides read TGTGCCAGCACCCCGGGGTCTATGAACACTGAAGCTTTCTTT. Protein sequence: CASTPGSMNTEAFF.